This T cell receptor beta chain came from a study of blood T cells in healthy people across ages. The overall study: About one barcoded beta molecule per two T cells came from capture by template switching.

Trimming stripped 5 bases from V and 2 bases from J, with 24 bases between. CDR1 and CDR2 (germline): MNHNS, SASEGT. The CDR3 consists of 18 residues. Study conclusions and caveats: Older individuals had lower TCR beta diversity per million T cells (the decline was roughly linear). One million T cells yielded diversity estimates that were considered underestimates.

Primers used in a second PCR of about 6 to 11 cycles were a sample-barcoded 5' primer and a J-beta primer mix. TCRdb itself ran the 5' RACE reads through MiXCR, one entry per CDR3 protein. Seen here are roughly 800,000 distinct CDR3 sequences, nearly 60% observed once, and the top ten hold around 20%. Points on this clonotype: Its matching antigen is unknown.

The study isolated at least 6.5 million PBMCs from each sample. The material sequenced was blood. This sequence joins TRBV6-1 and TRBJ2-5, with a weak D call TRBD2 (5 bases). The clonotype originates from a young man in good health. The CDR3, as DNA: TGTGCCAGCAGTCCCGGATCACCCGCGGGCAGGCGACAAGAGACCCAGTACTTC. Amino acid sequence: CASSPGSPAGRRQETQYF.